This TCR beta chain was sequenced for a study of human T cells and chemical hapten exposure. Overall study context: 2% DPC applied to a roughly 2 cm by roughly 2 cm arm area sensitized donors. Diphenylcyclopropenone was administered weekly to the scalp of patients throughout the roughly 24-week study.

Time point described: patch test 1, 2 weeks after DPC sensitization. As for treatment: therapeutic diphenylcyclopropenone sensitization with weekly scalp DPC. From whole blood left unfractionated, total RNA was extracted. The ends were cut back, 0 bases at V and 0 bases at J, with 10 bases in the middle. CDR3 size: 16 residues. The germline V gene has CDR1 SGHTA and CDR2 FQGNSA. MiXCR, applied by TCRdb to the RACE reads, yields one record per CDR3 protein. This table has roughly 50,000 distinct CDR3 sequences, approximately 11% appearing once. This TCR came from a woman in her forties with alopecia areata. Some clones in this sample may be carry-over from other donors' samples. The sample was whole blood, taken in connection with sensitization to the hapten diphenylcyclopropenone (DPC). V and J are TRBV7-2 and TRBJ2-3; a weak D match, TRBD2 (6 bases). The CDR3: CASSLAGSGSTDTQYF. The CDR3 DNA reads as TGTGCCAGCAGCTTAGCGGGTAGCGGTAGCACAGATACGCAGTATTTT.